A selection of T cell receptor beta chains follows, all from one sample in a study of cytomegalovirus exposure and HLA in healthy donors. Repertoires were generated with immunoSEQ multiplex PCR, while TCRdb's copy carries only in-frame clones and drops some. The sample holds roughly 240,000 clones; more than 70% are singletons and the top ten take approximately 0.47%. Sequencing was carried out using PBMCs. These TCRs come from a boy aged 5-17 years in good health and CMV-seronegative. The conserved cysteine and the conserved F or W are not part of the CDR3 here. The order of the fields is J gene, clone size, V gene, CDR3 protein. Clone size is given for some rows only: seen once, a few or many times, or a class if the clone is expanded.

TRBJ1-1 | NA | TRBV5-6 | ASSWRDRGRPEAF
TRBJ1-6 | NA | TRBV19 | ASASRGFDYSPLH
TRBJ1-3 | NA | TRBV5-4 | ASSLDSSGNTIY
TRBJ2-7 | NA | TRBV13 | ASNSRGASGGRRYEQY
TRBJ2-3 | NA | TRBV6-1 | ASSTSSPGDTQY
TRBJ2-1 | few | TRBV5-1 | ASSLPSGEHNEQF
TRBJ1-2 | NA | TRBV5-6 | ASNRRSREENYGYT
TRBJ1-1 | NA | TRBV5-1 | ASSLDGANTEAF
TRBJ2-3 | NA | TRBV9 | ASSVEVGVYTDTQY
TRBJ1-5 | NA | TRBV7-9 | ASSRGQGGGTQPQH
TRBJ2-3 | NA | TRBV4-2 | ASSQERRSTDTQY
TRBJ1-1 | few | TRBV5-1 | ASSSGTGQLGNTEAF
TRBJ2-1 | NA | TRBV19 | ASSIWRDSYNEQF
TRBJ2-3 | NA | TRBV4-2 | ASSPQPGEAGSADTQY
TRBJ1-2 | NA | TRBV29-1 | SVDSRGRSYGYT
TRBJ2-1 | NA | TRBV5-6 | ASSFLAVAYNEQF
TRBJ1-4 | NA | TRBV5-4 | ASSLGQGVGEKLF
TRBJ2-3 | NA | TRBV5-6 | ASSLGQGHTDTQY
TRBJ2-2 | NA | TRBV6-5 | ASSLAGTGELF
TRBJ2-1 | NA | TRBV4-1 | ASSLLGLSGSRGNEQF
TRBJ2-7 | NA | TRBV4-2 | ASSQDPHITYEQY
TRBJ1-1 | NA | TRBV20-1 | SAIGVEAF
TRBJ1-2 | NA | TRBV27 | ASSYGGGIYGYT